This is a list of T cell receptor beta chains from one sample in a study of blood T cell repertoires in COVID-19. Some clones are missing from TCRdb's copy, which holds only in-frame ones; the method was immunoSEQ multiplex PCR. The sample includes 250,000 to 400,000 clones, around 85% seen only once; the top ten take around 1.9%. Sample: PBMCs or T cells enriched from blood (not recorded which). The receptors stem from a woman in her 30s who had been exposed to COVID-19. Both conserved end residues are part of each CDR3. D genes are given only for firm matches. Not every row has a clone size; where given, it reads once, few, many or a size class.

TRBJ2-7 | NA | few | TRBV5-4 | TGTGCCAGCAGCTCACAGACACACTCCTACGAGCAGTACTTC | CASSSQTHSYEQYF
TRBJ1-1 | NA | NA | TRBV30 | TGTGCCTGGAGTGTTGCCCAGGGAACTGAAGCTTTCTTT | CAWSVAQGTEAFF
TRBJ1-1 | NA | NA | TRBV7-5 | TGTGCCAGAAGCTCAGAGACAGGGACGGACACTGAAGCTTTCTTT | CARSSETGTDTEAFF
TRBJ2-7 | NA | NA | TRBV28 | TGTGCCAGCAGTTGGGGGACATCGAAGGGGCAGTACTTC | CASSWGTSKGQYF
TRBJ1-3 | NA | NA | TRBV27 | TGTGCCAGCAGTTCACTCAGGGAAGTCAGAAACACCATATATTTT | CASSSLREVRNTIYF
TRBJ2-7 | TRBD1 | NA | TRBV6-5 | TGTGCCAGCAGTTATTTCCGGGACAGAGACTACGAGCAGTACTTC | CASSYFRDRDYEQYF
TRBJ1-3 | NA | NA | TRBV2 | TGTGCCAGCAGGCCCAGCTCTGGAAACACCATATATTTT | CASRPSSGNTIYF
TRBJ2-1 | TRBD2 | NA | TRBV2 | TGTGCCAGCAGTGCCTGGACTAGCGGGAGGGCCGTGTACAATGAGCAGTTCTTC | CASSAWTSGRAVYNEQFF
TRBJ1-2 | NA | NA | TRBV6-2/TRBV6-3 | TGTGCCAGCAGTCCCACGGGTAGCAACTATGGCTACACCTTC | CASSPTGSNYGYTF
TRBJ1-2 | TRBD1 | NA | TRBV30 | TGTGCCTGGGCAAAACACCCCTGGACAGGGAAGGGCTACACCTTC | CAWAKHPWTGKGYTF
TRBJ1-6 | NA | NA | TRBV28 | TGTGCCAGCAGTCCCCCAGGGACATCCCATTCACCCCTCCACTTT | CASSPPGTSHSPLHF
TRBJ2-7 | NA | NA | TRBV3-1/TRBV3-2 | TGTGCCAGCAGCCAAGGGGCGGGCGAGCAGTACTTC | CASSQGAGEQYF
TRBJ2-1 | TRBD2 | NA | TRBV6-2/TRBV6-3 | TGTGCCAGCAGTTACGGCCCCGGGACTAGTAATGAGCAGTTCTTC | CASSYGPGTSNEQFF
TRBJ2-7 | NA | NA | TRBV3-1/TRBV3-2 | TGTGCCAGCAGCCGGATTGAGGTTCCGGGGGAGCAGTACTTC | CASSRIEVPGEQYF
TRBJ1-2 | NA | NA | TRBV30 | TGTGCCTGGAGTGTACTACTGAGGAACTATGGCTACACCTTC | CAWSVLLRNYGYTF